These T cell receptor beta chains were read from a single sample in a study of CD8+CD57+ T cells in acquired aplastic anemia. Each CDR3 protein gets one entry after TCRdb re-called the reads with MiXCR. The data show 200,000 to 250,000 distinct CDR3 sequences, with 55% to 65% seen just once and roughly three fifths held by the top ten. Sequenced: sorted CD4+, CD8+, or CD8+CD57+ T cells (not recorded which) from PBMCs. These receptors were taken from a human donor with aplastic anemia. The CDR3 runs from the conserved cysteine through the conserved F or W. The order of the fields is V gene, J gene, clone size, D gene, CDR3 protein, CDR3 DNA. A D gene is named only where the DNA matches it firmly. Not every row has a clone size; where given, it reads once, few, many or a size class.

v_call: TRBV10-2
j_call: TRBJ2-1
clone_size: -
d_call: -
cdr3_aa: CASGQGNSYNEQFF
cdr3_nt: TGCGCCAGCGGGCAGGGGAATTCCTACAATGAGCAGTTCTTC

v_call: TRBV9
j_call: TRBJ2-5
clone_size: many
d_call: -
cdr3_aa: CASSASAAETQYF
cdr3_nt: TGTGCCAGCAGCGCAAGTGCCGCCGAGACCCAGTACTTC

v_call: TRBV5-1
j_call: TRBJ2-7
clone_size: -
d_call: -
cdr3_aa: CASSFPGTDEQYF
cdr3_nt: TGCGCCAGCAGCTTCCCAGGGACGGACGAGCAGTACTTC

v_call: TRBV20-1
j_call: TRBJ2-7
clone_size: -
d_call: -
cdr3_aa: CSASNPVGYEQYF
cdr3_nt: TGCAGTGCTTCCAACCCAGTTGGCTACGAGCAGTACTTC

v_call: TRBV29-1
j_call: TRBJ1-1
clone_size: few
d_call: -
cdr3_aa: CSVTLGRGTEAFF
cdr3_nt: TGCAGCGTGACCCTGGGAAGGGGCACTGAAGCTTTCTTT

v_call: TRBV6-1
j_call: TRBJ2-3
clone_size: -
d_call: TRBD2
cdr3_aa: CASSPLAGGSYNEQYF
cdr3_nt: TGTGCCAGCAGTCCTCTAGCGGGGGGCTCCTACAATGAGCAGTATTTT

v_call: TRBV7-3
j_call: TRBJ2-7
clone_size: -
d_call: TRBD2
cdr3_aa: CASTLLANHEQYF
cdr3_nt: TGTGCCAGCACCTTACTAGCGAACCACGAGCAGTACTTC

v_call: TRBV6-1
j_call: TRBJ1-1
clone_size: -
d_call: -
cdr3_aa: CASMIRDRYTEAFF
cdr3_nt: TGTGCCAGCATGATCAGGGACCGGTACACTGAAGCTTTCTTT

v_call: TRBV29-1
j_call: TRBJ2-3
clone_size: -
d_call: -
cdr3_aa: CSVGRAESDTQYF
cdr3_nt: TGCAGCGTTGGGAGAGCGGAGTCAGATACGCAGTATTTT

v_call: TRBV2
j_call: TRBJ2-7
clone_size: many
d_call: TRBD2
cdr3_aa: CASSVPRGSGVLEQYF
cdr3_nt: TGTGCCAGCAGTGTACCCCGGGGTAGCGGGGTCCTCGAGCAGTACTTC

v_call: TRBV2
j_call: TRBJ1-5
clone_size: once
d_call: TRBD1
cdr3_aa: CASSGRGTAHQPQHF
cdr3_nt: TGTGCCAGCAGTGGAAGGGGGACAGCTCACCAGCCCCAGCATTTT

v_call: TRBV7-2
j_call: TRBJ1-1
clone_size: few
d_call: -
cdr3_aa: CASSLVRGTEAFF
cdr3_nt: TGTGCCAGCAGCTTAGTTAGAGGCACTGAAGCTTTCTTT

v_call: TRBV19
j_call: TRBJ2-3
clone_size: -
d_call: TRBD1
cdr3_aa: CASSITGVSTDTQYF
cdr3_nt: TGTGCCAGTAGTATCACAGGGGTTAGCACAGATACGCAGTATTTT

v_call: TRBV7-9
j_call: TRBJ2-7
clone_size: once
d_call: TRBD1
cdr3_aa: CASSLGQINYEQYF
cdr3_nt: TGTGCCAGCAGCTTGGGACAGATCAACTACGAGCAGTACTTC

v_call: TRBV20-1
j_call: TRBJ2-4
clone_size: -
d_call: TRBD1
cdr3_aa: CSARQGAEGDIQYF
cdr3_nt: TGCAGTGCTAGACAGGGGGCCGAGGGTGACATTCAGTACTTC

v_call: TRBV24-1
j_call: TRBJ2-2
clone_size: -
d_call: TRBD1
cdr3_aa: CATSDGQGNTGELFF
cdr3_nt: TGTGCCACCAGTGACGGACAGGGGAACACCGGGGAGCTGTTTTTT

v_call: TRBV9
j_call: TRBJ2-5
clone_size: -
d_call: -
cdr3_aa: CASSVGGGEYQETQYF
cdr3_nt: TGTGCCAGCAGCGTTGGGGGGGGCGAGTACCAAGAGACCCAGTACTTC

v_call: TRBV2
j_call: TRBJ2-3
clone_size: -
d_call: -
cdr3_aa: CASSGQGTRTDTQYF
cdr3_nt: TGTGCCAGCAGTGGTCAGGGGACAAGGACAGATACGCAGTATTTT

v_call: TRBV10-3
j_call: TRBJ2-6
clone_size: -
d_call: -
cdr3_aa: CASSYSWAGANVLTF
cdr3_nt: TGTGCCAGCAGTTACTCCTGGGCCGGGGCCAACGTCCTGACTTTC

v_call: TRBV6-5
j_call: TRBJ2-5
clone_size: -
d_call: TRBD1
cdr3_aa: CASSYELAGGQTQYF
cdr3_nt: TGTGCCAGCAGTTACGAGCTGGCAGGGGGCCAGACCCAGTACTTC

v_call: TRBV9
j_call: TRBJ1-2
clone_size: few
d_call: -
cdr3_aa: CASSVNYGYTF
cdr3_nt: TGTGCCAGCAGTGTTAACTATGGCTACACCTTC

v_call: TRBV7-8
j_call: TRBJ1-6
clone_size: -
d_call: -
cdr3_aa: CASSPRQGINSPLHF
cdr3_nt: TGTGCCAGCAGCCCACGGCAGGGGATAAATTCACCCCTCCACTTT

v_call: TRBV5-1
j_call: TRBJ1-5
clone_size: once
d_call: -
cdr3_aa: CASSLTGTGQPQHF
cdr3_nt: TGCGCCAGCAGCTTAACAGGGACCGGGCAACCCCAGCATTTT

v_call: TRBV9
j_call: TRBJ2-7
clone_size: -
d_call: -
cdr3_aa: CASSVASSYEQYF
cdr3_nt: TGTGCCAGCAGCGTCGCATCTTCCTACGAGCAGTACTTC

v_call: TRBV20-1
j_call: TRBJ1-5
clone_size: many
d_call: -
cdr3_aa: CSASWGRNQPQHF
cdr3_nt: TGCAGTGCTAGCTGGGGGCGGAATCAGCCCCAGCATTTT

v_call: TRBV25-1
j_call: TRBJ2-3
clone_size: -
d_call: TRBD1
cdr3_aa: CASSQPGTGKTDTQYF
cdr3_nt: TGTGCCAGCAGCCAACCCGGGACAGGGAAAACAGATACGCAGTATTTT

v_call: TRBV20-1
j_call: TRBJ2-3
clone_size: once
d_call: TRBD2
cdr3_aa: CSARTSGSATDTQYF
cdr3_nt: TGCAGTGCTCGGACTAGCGGGAGTGCGACAGATACGCAGTATTTT

v_call: TRBV10-3
j_call: TRBJ1-1
clone_size: -
d_call: TRBD1
cdr3_aa: CATLAERTGMNTEAFF
cdr3_nt: TGTGCCACCCTCGCTGAGAGGACAGGCATGAACACTGAAGCTTTCTTT

v_call: TRBV24-1
j_call: TRBJ1-2
clone_size: -
d_call: TRBD1
cdr3_aa: CATSDPHRGQGYTF
cdr3_nt: TGTGCCACCAGTGACCCACACAGGGGGCAAGGCTACACCTTC

v_call: TRBV9
j_call: TRBJ1-4
clone_size: many
d_call: TRBD1
cdr3_aa: CASSVGTGGAFEKLFF
cdr3_nt: TGTGCCAGCAGCGTGGGAACAGGGGGCGCTTTTGAAAAACTGTTTTTT

v_call: TRBV20-1
j_call: TRBJ1-2
clone_size: -
d_call: -
cdr3_aa: CSAITGNLRGYTF
cdr3_nt: TGCAGTGCTATTACGGGAAACCTCCGTGGCTACACCTTC

v_call: TRBV2
j_call: TRBJ2-4
clone_size: many
d_call: -
cdr3_aa: CASSERRGAKNIQYF
cdr3_nt: TGTGCCAGCAGTGAACGGCGGGGAGCCAAAAACATTCAGTACTTC

v_call: TRBV27
j_call: TRBJ2-3
clone_size: few
d_call: -
cdr3_aa: CASSLSLTATQYF
cdr3_nt: TGTGCCAGCAGTTTATCCCTCACCGCTACGCAGTATTTT

v_call: TRBV29-1
j_call: TRBJ2-1
clone_size: -
d_call: -
cdr3_aa: CSVLSRGDQFF
cdr3_nt: TGCAGCGTCCTAAGTCGGGGCGATCAGTTCTTC

v_call: TRBV7-3
j_call: TRBJ2-3
clone_size: -
d_call: TRBD2
cdr3_aa: CASSSPGTSGTSSTDTQYF
cdr3_nt: TGTGCCAGCAGTTCCCCCGGGACTAGCGGGACTTCTAGCACAGATACGCAGTATTTT

v_call: TRBV7-9
j_call: TRBJ2-5
clone_size: -
d_call: TRBD1
cdr3_aa: CASSVRDRGEETQYF
cdr3_nt: TGTGCCAGCAGCGTCCGGGACAGGGGAGAAGAGACCCAGTACTTC

v_call: TRBV6-5
j_call: TRBJ2-7
clone_size: -
d_call: -
cdr3_aa: CASSDTTTIEQYF
cdr3_nt: TGTGCCAGCAGTGACACCACTACGATCGAGCAGTACTTC

v_call: TRBV7-8
j_call: TRBJ2-7
clone_size: many
d_call: -
cdr3_aa: CASSLVWGPSYEQYF
cdr3_nt: TGTGCCAGCAGCTTAGTCTGGGGTCCCTCCTACGAGCAGTACTTC

v_call: TRBV25-1
j_call: TRBJ2-1
clone_size: -
d_call: -
cdr3_aa: CASSRTGTYEQFF
cdr3_nt: TGTGCCAGCAGCCGAACAGGAACCTACGAGCAGTTCTTC

v_call: TRBV19
j_call: TRBJ2-3
clone_size: once
d_call: -
cdr3_aa: CASSMEPRNTQYF
cdr3_nt: TGTGCCAGTAGTATGGAACCCCGAAACACGCAGTATTTT

v_call: TRBV25-1
j_call: TRBJ2-1
clone_size: few
d_call: TRBD2
cdr3_aa: CASPETPLAAHRYNEQFF
cdr3_nt: TGTGCCAGCCCCGAAACCCCACTAGCGGCTCACCGCTACAATGAGCAGTTCTTC

v_call: TRBV29-1
j_call: TRBJ2-1
clone_size: -
d_call: TRBD2
cdr3_aa: CSAGTSLHNEQFF
cdr3_nt: TGCAGCGCCGGGACTAGCCTCCACAATGAGCAGTTCTTC

v_call: TRBV9
j_call: TRBJ2-2
clone_size: -
d_call: -
cdr3_aa: CATFEVRSDTGELFF
cdr3_nt: TGTGCCACCTTTGAGGTCCGCTCGGACACCGGGGAGCTGTTTTTT

v_call: TRBV15
j_call: TRBJ2-1
clone_size: -
d_call: -
cdr3_aa: CATSVSGNNEQLF
cdr3_nt: TGTGCCACCAGCGTTAGCGGAAACAATGAGCAGCTCTTC

v_call: TRBV11-3
j_call: TRBJ2-7
clone_size: -
d_call: -
cdr3_aa: CASSPYRDTSYEQYF
cdr3_nt: TGTGCCAGCAGCCCATATCGGGACACCTCCTACGAGCAGTACTTC

v_call: TRBV2
j_call: TRBJ1-4
clone_size: -
d_call: -
cdr3_aa: CASSDLGASGLFF
cdr3_nt: TGTGCCAGCAGTGATTTAGGGGCCAGCGGGCTGTTTTTT

v_call: TRBV12-3/TRBV12-4
j_call: TRBJ1-1
clone_size: -
d_call: -
cdr3_aa: CASSFGRVAFF
cdr3_nt: TGTGCCAGCAGTTTCGGCAGGGTAGCTTTCTTT

v_call: TRBV20-1
j_call: TRBJ2-7
clone_size: -
d_call: TRBD1
cdr3_aa: CSARGRQGHEQYF
cdr3_nt: TGCAGTGCTAGGGGGAGACAGGGCCACGAGCAGTACTTC

v_call: TRBV20-1
j_call: TRBJ1-1
clone_size: few
d_call: -
cdr3_aa: CSARPGTNTEAFF
cdr3_nt: TGCAGTGCTAGACCTGGGACGAACACTGAAGCTTTCTTT

v_call: TRBV20-1
j_call: TRBJ2-5
clone_size: -
d_call: TRBD2
cdr3_aa: CSARDSRRGSGETQYF
cdr3_nt: TGCAGTGCTAGAGACTCACGTCGCGGGAGTGGCGAGACCCAGTACTTC